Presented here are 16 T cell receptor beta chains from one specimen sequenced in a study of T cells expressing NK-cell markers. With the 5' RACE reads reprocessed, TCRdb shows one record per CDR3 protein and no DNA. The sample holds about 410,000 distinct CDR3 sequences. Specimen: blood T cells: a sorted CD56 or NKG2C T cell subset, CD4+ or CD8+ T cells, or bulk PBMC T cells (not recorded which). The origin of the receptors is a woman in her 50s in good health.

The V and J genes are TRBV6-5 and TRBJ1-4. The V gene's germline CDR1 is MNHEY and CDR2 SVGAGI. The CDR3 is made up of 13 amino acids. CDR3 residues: CASSYSAGEKLFF.

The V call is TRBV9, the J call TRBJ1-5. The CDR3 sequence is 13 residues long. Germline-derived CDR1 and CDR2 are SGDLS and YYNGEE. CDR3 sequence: CASSSRGNQPQHF.

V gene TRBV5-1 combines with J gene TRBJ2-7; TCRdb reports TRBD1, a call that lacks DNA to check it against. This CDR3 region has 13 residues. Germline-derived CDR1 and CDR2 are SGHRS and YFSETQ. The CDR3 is CASSLQGNYEQYF.

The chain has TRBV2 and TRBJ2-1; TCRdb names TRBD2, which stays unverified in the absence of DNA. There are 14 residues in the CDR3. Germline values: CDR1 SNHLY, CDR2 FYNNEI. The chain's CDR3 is CASFIGLAGDEQFF.

CDR3 protein: CSAALAGGPGELFF. V gene TRBV20-1 combines with J gene TRBJ2-2; the TCRdb call, TRBD2, lacks DNA for checking. CDR3 length equals 14 residues. Germline V gene data show CDR1 as DFQATT and CDR2 as SNEGSKA (reference sequence).

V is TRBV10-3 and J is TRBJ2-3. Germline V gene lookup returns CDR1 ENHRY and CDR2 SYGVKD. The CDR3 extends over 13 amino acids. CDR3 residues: CAISGVIEDTQYF.

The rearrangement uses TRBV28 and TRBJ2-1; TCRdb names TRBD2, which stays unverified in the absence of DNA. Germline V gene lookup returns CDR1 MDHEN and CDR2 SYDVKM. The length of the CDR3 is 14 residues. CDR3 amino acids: CASQLAGGSNEQFF.

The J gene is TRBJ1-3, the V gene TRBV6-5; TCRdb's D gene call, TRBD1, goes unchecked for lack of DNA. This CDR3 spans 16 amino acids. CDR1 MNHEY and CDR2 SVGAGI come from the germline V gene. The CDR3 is CASSYSPPSWGNTIYF.

The CDR3 region is CASTLGGQGTGTEAFF. The V call is TRBV12-3 or TRBV12-4, the J call TRBJ1-1; TCRdb calls TRBD1, which cannot be checked without DNA. There are 16 residues in the CDR3.

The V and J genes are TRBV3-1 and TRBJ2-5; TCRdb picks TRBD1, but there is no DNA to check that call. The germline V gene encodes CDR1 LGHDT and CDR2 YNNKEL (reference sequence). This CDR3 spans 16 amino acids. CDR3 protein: CASSQGGGTAQETQYF.

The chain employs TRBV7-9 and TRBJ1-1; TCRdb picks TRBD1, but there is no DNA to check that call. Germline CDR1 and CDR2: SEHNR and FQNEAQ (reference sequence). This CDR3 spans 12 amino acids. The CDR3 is CASSKQGSEAFF.

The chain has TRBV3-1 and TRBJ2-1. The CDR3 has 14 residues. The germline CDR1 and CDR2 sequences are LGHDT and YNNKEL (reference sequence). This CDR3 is CASSHRDYLNEQFF.

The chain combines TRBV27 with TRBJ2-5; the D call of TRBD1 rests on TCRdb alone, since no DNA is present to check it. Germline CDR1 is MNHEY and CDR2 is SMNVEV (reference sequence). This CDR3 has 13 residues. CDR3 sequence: CASSFRGAETQYF.

The CDR3: CASSLKVEFEQFF. The chain is built from TRBV12-3 or TRBV12-4 and TRBJ2-1. There are 13 residues in the CDR3.

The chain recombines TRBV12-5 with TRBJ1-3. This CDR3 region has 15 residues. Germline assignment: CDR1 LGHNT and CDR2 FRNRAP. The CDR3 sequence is CASGLGQGSGNTIYF.

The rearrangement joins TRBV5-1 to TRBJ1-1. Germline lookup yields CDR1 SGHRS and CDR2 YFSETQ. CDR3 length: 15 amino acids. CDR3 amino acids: CASSSTGVLITEAFF.